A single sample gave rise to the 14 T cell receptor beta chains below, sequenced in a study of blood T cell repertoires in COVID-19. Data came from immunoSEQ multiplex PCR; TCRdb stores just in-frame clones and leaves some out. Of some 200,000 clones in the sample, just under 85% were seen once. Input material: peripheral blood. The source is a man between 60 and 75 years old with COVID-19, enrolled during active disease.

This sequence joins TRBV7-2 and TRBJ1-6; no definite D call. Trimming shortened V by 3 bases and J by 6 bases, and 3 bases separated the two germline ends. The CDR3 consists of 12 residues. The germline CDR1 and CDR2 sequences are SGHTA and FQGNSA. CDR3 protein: CASSFGNSPLHF. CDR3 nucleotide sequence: TGTGCCAGCAGCTTCGGTAATTCACCCCTCCACTTT.

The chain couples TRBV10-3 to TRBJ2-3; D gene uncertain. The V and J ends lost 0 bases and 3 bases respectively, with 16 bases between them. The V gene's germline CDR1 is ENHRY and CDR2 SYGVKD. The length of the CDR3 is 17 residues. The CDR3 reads CAISESRRSPRTDTQYF. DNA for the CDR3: TGTGCCATCAGTGAGTCGAGGCGGTCTCCCAGAACAGATACGCAGTATTTT.

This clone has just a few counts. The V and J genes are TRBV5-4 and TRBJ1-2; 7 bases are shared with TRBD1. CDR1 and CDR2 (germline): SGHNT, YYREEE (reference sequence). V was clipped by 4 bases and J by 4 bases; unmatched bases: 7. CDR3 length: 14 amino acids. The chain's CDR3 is CASSENRGSYGYTF. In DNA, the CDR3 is TGTGCCAGCAGCGAGAACAGGGGTTCCTATGGCTACACCTTC.

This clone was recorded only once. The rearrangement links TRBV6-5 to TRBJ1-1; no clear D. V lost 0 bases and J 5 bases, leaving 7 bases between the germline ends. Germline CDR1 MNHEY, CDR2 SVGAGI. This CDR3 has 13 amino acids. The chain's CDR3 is CASSYSWRTEAFF. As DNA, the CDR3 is TGTGCCAGCAGTTACTCGTGGAGGACTGAAGCTTTCTTT.

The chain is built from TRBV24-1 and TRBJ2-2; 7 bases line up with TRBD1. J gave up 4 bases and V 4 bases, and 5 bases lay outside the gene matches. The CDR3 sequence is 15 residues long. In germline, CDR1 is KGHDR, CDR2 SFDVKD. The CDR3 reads CATSEHRGVTGELFF. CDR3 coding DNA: TGTGCCACCAGTGAACACAGGGGAGTCACCGGGGAGCTGTTTTTT.

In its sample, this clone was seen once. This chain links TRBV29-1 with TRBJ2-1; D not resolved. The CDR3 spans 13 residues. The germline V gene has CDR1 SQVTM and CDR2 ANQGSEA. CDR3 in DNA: TGCGACTTATGTAGAGGAGTATACAATGAGCAGTTCTTC. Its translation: CDLCRGVYNEQFF.

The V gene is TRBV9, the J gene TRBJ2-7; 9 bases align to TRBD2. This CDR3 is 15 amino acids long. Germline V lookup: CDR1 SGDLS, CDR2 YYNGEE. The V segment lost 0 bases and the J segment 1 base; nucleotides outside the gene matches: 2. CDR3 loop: CASSVGAGGSYEQYF. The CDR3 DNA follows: TGTGCCAGCAGCGTAGGAGCGGGAGGATCCTACGAGCAGTACTTC.

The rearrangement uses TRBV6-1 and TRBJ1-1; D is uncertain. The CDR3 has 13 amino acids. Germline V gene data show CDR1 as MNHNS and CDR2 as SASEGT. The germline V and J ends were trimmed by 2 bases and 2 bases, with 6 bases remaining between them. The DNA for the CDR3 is TGTGCCAGCAGTGAACAGTATAACACTGAAGCTTTCTTT. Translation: CASSEQYNTEAFF.

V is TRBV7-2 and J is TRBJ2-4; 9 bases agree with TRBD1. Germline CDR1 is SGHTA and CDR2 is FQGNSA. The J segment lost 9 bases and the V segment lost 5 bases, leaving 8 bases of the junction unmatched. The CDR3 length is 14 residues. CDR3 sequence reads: CASSDRGAASIQYF. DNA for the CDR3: TGTGCCAGCAGCGACAGGGGGGCAGCAAGCATTCAGTACTTC.

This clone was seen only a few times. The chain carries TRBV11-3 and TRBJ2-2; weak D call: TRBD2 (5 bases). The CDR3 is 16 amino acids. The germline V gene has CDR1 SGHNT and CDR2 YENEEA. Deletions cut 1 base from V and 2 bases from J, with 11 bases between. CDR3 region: CASSLGAGRNTGELFF. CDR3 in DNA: TGTGCCAGCAGCTTAGGGGCGGGTCGCAACACCGGGGAGCTGTTTTTT.

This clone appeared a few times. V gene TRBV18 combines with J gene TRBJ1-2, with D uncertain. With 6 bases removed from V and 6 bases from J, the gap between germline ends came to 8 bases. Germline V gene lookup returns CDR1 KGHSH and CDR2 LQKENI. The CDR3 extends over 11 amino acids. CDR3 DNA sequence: TGTGCCAGCTCCACGGGTGATGGCTACACCTTC. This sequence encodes CASSTGDGYTF.

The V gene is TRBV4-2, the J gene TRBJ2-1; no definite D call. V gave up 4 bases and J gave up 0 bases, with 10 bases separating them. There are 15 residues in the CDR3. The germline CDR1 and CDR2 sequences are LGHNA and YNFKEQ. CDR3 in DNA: TGTGCCAGCAGCCGTGAGGATTCCTCCTACAATGAGCAGTTCTTC. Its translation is CASSREDSSYNEQFF.

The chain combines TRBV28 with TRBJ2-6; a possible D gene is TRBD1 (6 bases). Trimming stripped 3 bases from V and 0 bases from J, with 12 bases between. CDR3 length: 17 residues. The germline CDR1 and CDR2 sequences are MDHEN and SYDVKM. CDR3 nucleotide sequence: TGTGCCAGCAGTTTCTCGAGGGGGAACTCTGGGGCCAACGTCCTGACTTTC. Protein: CASSFSRGNSGANVLTF.

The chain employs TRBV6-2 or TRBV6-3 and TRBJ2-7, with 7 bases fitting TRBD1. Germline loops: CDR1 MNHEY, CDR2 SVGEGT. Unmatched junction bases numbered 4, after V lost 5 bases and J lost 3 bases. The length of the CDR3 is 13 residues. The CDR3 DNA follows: TGTGCCAGCAGTCTACAGGGGTACTACGAGCAGTACTTC. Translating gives CASSLQGYYEQYF.